Listed below are T cell receptor beta chains from one sample, sequenced in a study of T cell responses to AZD1222 COVID-19 vaccine. Assay used: immunoSEQ multiplex PCR; TCRdb lists only in-frame clones, some missing. Found here are about 120,000 clones, approximately 90% of them singletons; the top ten hold around 0.99%. The sequencing used peripheral blood, collected 28 days after the second AZD1222 dose. The source is an adult who received the AZD1222 COVID-19 vaccine. Both conserved end residues are part of each CDR3. D genes are given only for firm matches. The listing skips clone size in some rows; elsewhere it reads once, few, many or a size class.

v_gene,j_gene,d_gene,abundance,CDR3aa,CDR3nt
TRBV19,TRBJ2-6,TRBD1,NA,CASRQGSGANVLTF,TGTGCCAGCCGACAGGGATCCGGGGCCAACGTCCTGACTTTC
TRBV7-9,TRBJ2-5,TRBD1,NA,CASSPSKGRGGAETQYF,TGTGCCAGCAGCCCCTCCAAAGGTAGAGGGGGCGCGGAGACCCAGTACTTC
TRBV12-3/TRBV12-4,TRBJ2-7,TRBD2,NA,CASSLAGAREQYF,TGTGCCAGCAGTTTGGCGGGAGCTCGCGAGCAGTACTTC
TRBV5-1,TRBJ2-7,NA,NA,CASSLQPMDEQYF,TGCGCCAGCAGCTTACAACCCATGGATGAGCAGTACTTC
TRBV14,TRBJ2-3,NA,NA,CASSTGPPDTQYF,TGTGCCAGCAGCACCGGACCCCCGGATACGCAGTATTTT
TRBV19,TRBJ1-2,TRBD1,NA,CASIQGGRGYGYTF,TGTGCCAGTATTCAAGGGGGCCGTGGCTATGGCTACACCTTC
TRBV5-1,TRBJ2-7,TRBD1,NA,CASSGSDRDLTYEQYF,TGCGCCAGCAGCGGCTCGGACAGGGATCTCACCTACGAGCAGTACTTC
TRBV2,TRBJ1-2,TRBD1,once,CASRGQGNYGYTF,TGTGCCAGCAGAGGACAGGGGAACTATGGCTACACCTTC
TRBV27,TRBJ1-6,TRBD1,NA,CASSWGTVRGSPLHF,TGTGCCAGCAGTTGGGGGACAGTAAGAGGATCACCCCTCCACTTT
TRBV13,TRBJ2-7,TRBD2,NA,CASSLVAAGGAYEQYF,TGTGCCAGCAGCTTAGTGGCGGCGGGAGGAGCCTACGAGCAGTACTTC
TRBV29-1,TRBJ1-2,TRBD1,NA,CSVERGTGVYGYTF,TGCAGCGTTGAACGCGGGACAGGGGTCTATGGCTACACCTTC
TRBV5-1,TRBJ2-5,TRBD1,NA,CASSLAQGAQETQYF,TGCGCCAGCAGCTTGGCACAGGGGGCACAAGAGACCCAGTACTTC
TRBV28,TRBJ2-7,NA,NA,CASRPRAGVSYEQYF,TGTGCCAGCAGGCCCCGGGCAGGTGTCTCCTACGAGCAGTACTTC
TRBV13,TRBJ2-2,NA,NA,CASSFRSTGELFF,TGTGCCAGCAGCTTCAGGAGCACCGGGGAGCTGTTTTTT
TRBV6-5,TRBJ2-1,TRBD2,once,CASSGTSGGYNEQFF,TGTGCCAGCAGCGGGACTAGCGGGGGTTACAATGAGCAGTTCTTC
TRBV18,TRBJ1-1,TRBD1,NA,CASSLEKPGQGADTEAFF,TGTGCCAGCTCACTGGAAAAACCGGGACAGGGGGCGGACACTGAAGCTTTCTTT
TRBV6-5,TRBJ1-1,NA,NA,CASSPRPFGTEAFF,TGTGCCAGCAGTCCCAGGCCCTTTGGCACTGAAGCTTTCTTT
TRBV5-5,TRBJ1-1,TRBD1,NA,CASSLRDSLRGTEAFF,TGTGCCAGCAGCTTGAGGGACAGTCTAAGGGGCACTGAAGCTTTCTTT
TRBV6-5,TRBJ2-7,NA,NA,CASSSGGREQYF,TGTGCCAGCAGTTCTGGAGGGCGCGAGCAGTACTTC
TRBV2,TRBJ2-7,NA,NA,CASSPGVPYYEQYF,TGTGCCAGCAGTCCAGGGGTCCCGTACTACGAGCAGTACTTC
TRBV19,TRBJ1-1,NA,NA,CASSIESEAFF,TGTGCCAGTAGTATAGAATCCGAAGCTTTCTTT
TRBV19,TRBJ1-1,NA,NA,CASSIDRDTEAFF,TGTGCCAGTAGTATAGATCGGGACACTGAAGCTTTCTTT
TRBV30,TRBJ1-3,NA,NA,CAWRRLSGSGNTIYF,TGTGCCTGGAGACGGTTGTCGGGATCTGGAAACACCATATATTTT
TRBV4-2,TRBJ2-7,NA,NA,CASSRREALEQYF,TGTGCCAGCAGCCGAAGGGAGGCCCTCGAGCAGTACTTC